The 16 T cell receptor beta chains given below trace back to one sample, sequenced in a study of shared clonotypes between healthy human individuals. Clones were read by immunoSEQ multiplex PCR, and TCRdb kept only the in-frame ones, dropping some. The sample lists roughly 1.4 million clones, around 98.5% occurring once. Sequencing was carried out using naive CD4+ T cells sorted from blood. Subset defined: CD45RA+ positively selected. The receptors shown here come from a man in his thirties or forties in good health.

The gene calls are TRBV11-2 and TRBJ2-1, with TRBD2 identical over 10 bases. V gave up 3 bases and J gave up 5 bases; unmatched junction bases: 10. This CDR3 has 17 amino acids. Germline values: CDR1 SGHAT, CDR2 FQNNGV. CDR3 DNA sequence: TGTGCCAGCAGCTTTTTCACAACTAGCGGGAAGAACAATGAGCAGTTCTTC. It encodes CASSFFTTSGKNNEQFF.

This clone was counted once. Other DNA sequences of this sample code for an identical CDR3. V usage is TRBV5-8 and J usage is TRBJ2-1, with D hard to call. V gave up 1 base and J gave up 4 bases, with 6 bases separating them. Germline CDR1 SGHTS, CDR2 YDEGEE. This CDR3 spans 13 amino acids. CDR3 region: CASSLREYNEQFF. The DNA of the CDR3 is TGTGCCAGCAGCTTGAGGGAATACAATGAGCAGTTCTTC.

V and J are TRBV9 and TRBJ2-2; D may correspond to TRBD1 or TRBD2 (5 bases each). The V end lost 2 bases, the J end lost 4 bases, and 21 bases lay between the germline ends. The CDR3 consists of 18 residues. CDR1 is SGDLS, CDR2 YYNGEE, per germline. CDR3 amino acids: CASSVFLGRPGGTGELFF. CDR3 DNA sequence: TGTGCCAGCAGCGTTTTCCTCGGACGACCTGGGGGCACCGGGGAGCTGTTTTTT.

This clone has only one observation. At the DNA level, this CDR3 is encoded by other sequences in the same sample as well. The chain links TRBV19 to TRBJ1-1; D call uncertain. Germline V gene lookup returns CDR1 LNHDA and CDR2 SQIVND (reference sequence). V was pared by 5 bases and J by 5 bases, with 9 bases between. The CDR3 has 12 residues. Here the CDR3 DNA reads TGTGCCAGTAGTCCGAGTCGGACTGAAGCTTTCTTT. Protein product: CASSPSRTEAFF.

The chain joins TRBV7-9 to TRBJ1-4, with D hard to call. V gave up 5 bases and J gave up 8 bases, with 15 bases separating them. This CDR3 spans 14 amino acids. Germline V lookup: CDR1 SEHNR, CDR2 FQNEAQ (reference sequence). The CDR3 sequence is CASSIPGNGEKLFF. Written as DNA, the CDR3 is TGTGCCAGCAGCATCCCTGGGAACGGGGAAAAACTGTTTTTT.

This clone has only one observation. The rearrangement uses TRBV18 and TRBJ1-4; D call uncertain. This CDR3 spans 14 amino acids. Germline V gene sequence: CDR1 KGHSH, CDR2 LQKENI. Trimming took off 0 bases at V and 7 bases at J, with 9 bases between the two ends. As DNA, the CDR3 is TGTGCCAGCTCACCACCCCGATTGGGTGAAAAACTGTTTTTT. It codes for CASSPPRLGEKLFF.

This chain joins TRBV28 and TRBJ1-1, with D hard to call. Germline CDR1 reads MDHEN; CDR2 reads SYDVKM. This CDR3 contains 13 residues. With 5 bases removed from V and 1 base from J, the gap between germline ends came to 8 bases. CDR3 DNA sequence: TGTGCCAGCAGTAGGATGGCGAACACTGAAGCTTTCTTT. Amino acids: CASSRMANTEAFF.

The rearrangement links TRBV28 to TRBJ2-7, with a possible D match to TRBD2 (6 bases). The CDR3 length is 14 residues. V was pared by 3 bases and J by 3 bases, with 12 bases between. Germline V gives CDR1 MDHEN, CDR2 SYDVKM. CDR3 bases: TGTGCCAGCAGTTTGGAGGGGTCTAACTACGAGCAGTACTTC. It encodes CASSLEGSNYEQYF. Full variable domain (rest looked up from reference TRBV28 and TRBJ2-7): DVKVTQSSRYLVKRTGEKVFLECVQDMDHENMFWYRQDPGLGLRLIYFSYDVKMKEKGDIPEGYSVSREKKERFSLILESASTNQTSMYLCASSLEGSNYEQYFGPGTRLTVT.

Remarks on this clone: Other DNA sequences in this sample translate to the same CDR3. The chain combines TRBV28 with TRBJ1-1, with no clear D. CDR1 is MDHEN and CDR2 is SYDVKM in the germline V gene. The length of the CDR3 is 14 residues. Trimming cost V 1 base and J 1 base, with 7 bases left between them. In DNA form, the CDR3 reads TGTGCCAGCAGTTTATTACCAGAGAACACTGAAGCTTTCTTT. This translates into CASSLLPENTEAFF.

The chain employs TRBV28 and TRBJ2-5; 11 bases match TRBD2. Germline trimming cut 6 bases from V and 1 base from J; bases unmatched to any gene: 7. CDR1 MDHEN and CDR2 SYDVKM come from the germline V gene. CDR3 length: 16 amino acids. The CDR3 loop reads CASSRPGTSGQETQYF. Here the CDR3 DNA reads TGTGCCAGCAGCCGCCCCGGGACTAGCGGCCAAGAGACCCAGTACTTC.

The chain couples TRBV5-4 to TRBJ2-1; 7 positions match TRBD1. With V trimmed by 3 bases and J by 0 bases, 6 bases remained unmatched. The CDR3 has 16 residues. Germline V CDR1 and CDR2: SGHNT, YYREEE (reference sequence). The CDR3 sequence is CASSSATGRSYNEQFF. For the CDR3, the DNA is TGTGCCAGCAGCTCGGCGACAGGGCGCTCCTACAATGAGCAGTTCTTC.

The chain carries TRBV5-1 and TRBJ2-3, with D tentatively TRBD2 (7 bases). V shed 5 bases and J shed 5 bases, with 15 bases lying between them. Germline lookup yields CDR1 SGHRS and CDR2 YFSETQ. The CDR3 is 14 residues long. The CDR3 sequence: CASSRGATIDTQYF. The CDR3 DNA reads as TGCGCCAGCAGTCGGGGGGCAACGATAGATACGCAGTATTTT.

The chain couples TRBV13 to TRBJ1-5; tentatively, D is TRBD1 (6 bases). The CDR3 is 17 amino acids. The V gene's germline CDR1 is PRHDT and CDR2 FYEKMQ (reference sequence). Trimming stripped 2 bases from V and 2 bases from J, with 16 bases between. The CDR3 region is CASSLRGGAGGNQPQHF. DNA for the CDR3: TGTGCCAGCAGCTTACGCGGGGGCGCCGGCGGCAATCAGCCCCAGCATTTT.

J is TRBJ2-5 and V is TRBV7-8; 13 nucleotides align to TRBD2. The J segment lost 5 bases and the V segment lost 4 bases, leaving 7 bases of the junction unmatched. The length of the CDR3 is 16 residues. Looked up from germline, CDR1 is SGHVS and CDR2 is FQNEAQ. This CDR3 is CASSSRGLAGRETQYF. DNA of the CDR3: TGTGCCAGCAGCTCCAGGGGACTAGCGGGACGCGAGACCCAGTACTTC.

In this sample, this clone turned up once. The rearrangement links TRBV27 to TRBJ1-5; D perhaps matches TRBD1 (6 bases). With 2 bases removed from V and 3 bases from J, the gap between germline ends came to 17 bases. CDR1 MNHEY and CDR2 SMNVEV come from the germline V gene (reference sequence). The CDR3 is 17 amino acids. The CDR3 DNA sequence: TGTGCCAGCAGTTTACGACAGGTACCTGGTGACAATCAGCCCCAGCATTTT. Translation: CASSLRQVPGDNQPQHF.

The chain joins TRBV30 to TRBJ2-3, with D uncertain. The germline V gene has CDR1 GTSNPN and CDR2 SVGIG (reference sequence). The length of the CDR3 is 12 residues. Trimming took off 2 bases at V and 4 bases at J, with 7 bases between the two ends. The CDR3 spells CAWSQNADTQYF. The CDR3 region has the DNA TGTGCCTGGAGTCAGAACGCAGATACGCAGTATTTT.